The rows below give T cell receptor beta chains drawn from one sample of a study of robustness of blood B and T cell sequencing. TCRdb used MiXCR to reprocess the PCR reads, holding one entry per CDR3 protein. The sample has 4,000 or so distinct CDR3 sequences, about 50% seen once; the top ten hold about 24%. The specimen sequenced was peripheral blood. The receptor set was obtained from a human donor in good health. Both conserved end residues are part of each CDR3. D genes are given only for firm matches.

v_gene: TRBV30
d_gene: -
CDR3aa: CAWSVSDSNYGYTF

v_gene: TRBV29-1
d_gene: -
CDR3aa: CSVDNGNSYEQYF

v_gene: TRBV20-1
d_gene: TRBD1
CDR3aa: CSARIRRGQGKETQYF

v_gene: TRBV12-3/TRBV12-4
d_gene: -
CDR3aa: CASSISRATSTEAFF

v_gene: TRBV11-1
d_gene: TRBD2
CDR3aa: CASSLFGGASNEQFF

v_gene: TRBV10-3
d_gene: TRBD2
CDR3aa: CAISEGLAGSTDTQYF

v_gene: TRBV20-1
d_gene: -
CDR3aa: CSATPLGDTQYF

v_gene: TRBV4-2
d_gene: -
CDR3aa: CASRPGGTDTQYF

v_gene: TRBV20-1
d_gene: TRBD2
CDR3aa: CSARDPASGRLYNEQFF

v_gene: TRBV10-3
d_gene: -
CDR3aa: CAISESAEQYF

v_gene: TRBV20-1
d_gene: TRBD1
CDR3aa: CSASDREAGELFF

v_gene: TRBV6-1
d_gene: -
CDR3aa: CASTIDDHTGFRWLFF

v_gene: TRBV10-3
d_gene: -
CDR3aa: CAISATPDTQYF

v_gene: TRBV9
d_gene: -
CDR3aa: CASSVVGVSYNEQFF

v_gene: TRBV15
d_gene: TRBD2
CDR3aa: CATSDAPSGGRYNEQFF

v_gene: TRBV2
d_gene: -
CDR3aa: CASSLRGNTGELFF

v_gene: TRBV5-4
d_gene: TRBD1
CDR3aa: CASSLPGQGAFTGELFF

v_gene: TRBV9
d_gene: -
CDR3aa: CASNRPGDTEAFF

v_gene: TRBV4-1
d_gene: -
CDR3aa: CASSQAPGGLTYEQYF

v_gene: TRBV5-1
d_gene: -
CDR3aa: CASSLSQDSNYGYTF

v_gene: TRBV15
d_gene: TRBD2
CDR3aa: CAIRGTGGLDNEQFF